These 23 T cell receptor beta chains originate from one sample sequenced in a study of vaccination and CD4 T cells after COVID-19. Antigen specificity for these receptors is unknown. Treatment of the sample: approximately nine-day PBMC culture with coronavirus spike peptide pools or control peptides (ViraFEST assay). Cultured CD4+ T cells had their DNA profiled by the Oncomine TCR Beta short-read assay. TCRdb reprocessed the PCR reads via MiXCR and lists one record per CDR3 protein. The sample has 16,000 or so distinct CDR3 sequences, around 50% seen once. The sample was CD4+ T cells from blood, cultured in vitro, taken before SARS-CoV-2 vaccination. The receptors derive from a human donor who had recovered from COVID-19.

The chain is built from TRBV20-1 and TRBJ1-6; a weak D match, TRBD1 (5 bases). Trimming cost V 2 bases and J 4 bases, with 9 bases left between them. The CDR3 is 14 amino acids. Germline V gene data show CDR1 as DFQATT and CDR2 as SNEGSKA (reference sequence). CDR3: CSARPGRYNSPLHF. The DNA for the CDR3 is TGCAGTGCTAGACCGGGACGGTATAATTCACCCCTCCACTTT.

The rearrangement joins TRBV6-2 or TRBV6-3 to TRBJ1-2; weak D call: TRBD1 (6 bases). CDR1 and CDR2 (germline): MNHEY, SVGEGT. Trimming took 10 bases from V and 4 from J, leaving 22 bases between them. The length of the CDR3 is 15 residues. The CDR3 sequence is CATYTQRQASYGYTF. The CDR3 nucleotides read TGTGCCACCTACACCCAACGACAGGCCAGCTATGGCTACACCTTC.

This chain links TRBV14 with TRBJ2-7; 14 bases agree with TRBD2. Per germline, CDR1 SGHDN and CDR2 FVKESK. Trimming at V came to 4 bases and at J to 6 bases, leaving 8 bases not matched to a gene. The length of the CDR3 is 16 residues. The CDR3 region is CASSRGTSGRLAEQYF. The DNA for the CDR3 is TGTGCCAGCAGCCGCGGGACTAGCGGGAGATTAGCCGAGCAGTACTTC.

The chain couples TRBV12-3 or TRBV12-4 to TRBJ1-1; D gene uncertain. The CDR3 runs 12 residues. Deletions cut 0 bases from V and 4 bases from J, with 3 bases between. The CDR3 is CASSLAPTEAFF. CDR3 nucleotides: TGTGCCAGCAGTTTAGCGCCCACTGAAGCTTTCTTT.

This rearrangement joins TRBV7-3 to TRBJ1-1; D not certain. The germline V gene encodes CDR1 SGHTA and CDR2 FQGTGA. This CDR3 region has 13 residues. Between the trimmed V and J ends, which lost 1 base and 4 bases, there was a span of 7 bases. The CDR3 DNA sequence: TGTGCCAGCAGCTTAAGTGAGAGCACTGAAGCTTTCTTT. Translated, it gives CASSLSESTEAFF.

V is TRBV2 and J is TRBJ2-3, with 16 bases lining up with TRBD2. This CDR3 is 20 amino acids long. The germline V gene has CDR1 SNHLY and CDR2 FYNNEI. V shed 0 bases and J 0 bases; nucleotides not matched to a gene: 6. The CDR3 nucleotides are TGTGCCAGCAGTGAAGCGGGACTAGCGGGGGGGAAACCTAGCACAGATACGCAGTATTTT. This translates into CASSEAGLAGGKPSTDTQYF.

The chain combines TRBV6-1 with TRBJ1-5; TRBD1 matches at 10 bases. The J segment lost 4 bases and the V segment lost 5 bases, leaving 5 bases of the junction unmatched. The germline gives CDR1 MNHNS, CDR2 SASEGT. CDR3 size: 15 residues. CDR3 nucleotide sequence: TGTGCCAGCAGTCAGGGACAGGGGACGAATCAGCCCCAGCATTTT. Amino acid sequence: CASSQGQGTNQPQHF.

The rearrangement links TRBV18 to TRBJ2-5, with unresolved D. Germline loops: CDR1 KGHSH, CDR2 LQKENI. V dropped 5 bases and J dropped 0 bases, with 10 bases sitting between them. The CDR3 is made up of 14 amino acids. As DNA, the CDR3 is TGTGCCAGCTCATTTGGAGACAACCAAGAGACCCAGTACTTC. Translated, it gives CASSFGDNQETQYF.

This clonotype was recorded a few times. V and J are TRBV20-1 and TRBJ1-2; D not resolved. Looked up from germline, CDR1 is DFQATT and CDR2 is SNEGSKA (reference sequence). V lost 3 bases and J lost 4, with 9 bases in between. The CDR3 is made up of 12 amino acids. CDR3 protein: CSASLVVYGYTF. DNA of the CDR3: TGCAGTGCTAGTCTTGTAGTCTATGGCTACACCTTC.

The V gene is TRBV20-1, the J gene TRBJ2-7, with D unclear. V was shortened by 4 bases and J by 1 base, with 2 bases between the two germline ends. Germline lookup yields CDR1 DFQATT and CDR2 SNEGSKA (reference sequence). This CDR3 spans 10 amino acids. The CDR3 sequence: CSAKSYEQYF. CDR3 sequence (DNA): TGCAGTGCTAAGTCCTACGAGCAGTACTTC.

The rearrangement joins TRBV6-5 to TRBJ2-7, with 7 nucleotides matching TRBD2. The V segment lost 3 bases and the J segment 3 bases; nucleotides outside the gene matches: 20. CDR3 length equals 19 residues. Germline lookup yields CDR1 MNHEY and CDR2 SVGAGI. In DNA, the CDR3 is TGTGCCAGCAGTTATCGGGCCGCGATGGTGGGGACTAAACACTACGAGCAGTACTTC. Translating it yields CASSYRAAMVGTKHYEQYF.

The rearrangement joins TRBV2 to TRBJ2-7; D remains unclear. The germline V and J ends were trimmed by 3 bases and 3 bases, with 15 bases remaining between them. In germline, CDR1 is SNHLY, CDR2 FYNNEI. The CDR3 covers 15 residues. DNA for the CDR3: TGTGCCAGCAGTGATAGTTATAGGCGTCTCTACGAGCAGTACTTC. This codes for CASSDSYRRLYEQYF.

This chain joins TRBV29-1 and TRBJ2-2; 12 bases are shared with TRBD2. The CDR3 consists of 16 residues. Per germline, CDR1 SQVTM and CDR2 ANQGSEA. Trimming cost V 4 bases and J 1 base; bases outside gene matches: 4. CDR3 protein: CSVAGTSGLNTGELFF. CDR3 coding DNA: TGCAGCGTTGCCGGGACTAGCGGGTTGAACACCGGGGAGCTGTTTTTT.

The chain employs TRBV6-5 and TRBJ2-3, with D hard to call. CDR3 size: 11 residues. Germline lookup yields CDR1 MNHEY and CDR2 SVGAGI. Trimming cost V 2 bases and J 9 bases, with 6 bases left between them. The CDR3 DNA reads as TGTGCCAGCAGTTACGACGGCACGCAGTATTTT. Its protein is CASSYDGTQYF.

This clonotype was counted only a few times. This chain connects TRBV4-3 to TRBJ2-3, with 11 bases lining up with TRBD1. This CDR3 is 18 amino acids long. V lost 3 bases and J lost 6; bases outside the gene matches: 14. CDR1 is LGHNA and CDR2 is YSLEER in the germline V gene. CDR3 residues: CASSHEWKGQGDLDTQYF. In nucleotides, the CDR3 is TGCGCCAGCAGCCACGAGTGGAAGGGACAGGGGGATCTTGATACGCAGTATTTT.

This clonotype appeared a few times. The chain has TRBV12-3 or TRBV12-4 and TRBJ2-5, with TRBD1 identical over 10 bases. V was pared by 6 bases and J by 5 bases, with 3 bases of the junction left unmatched. CDR3 length equals 13 residues. The CDR3 DNA follows: TGTGCCAGCAGGACAGGGGGCTTCGAGACCCAGTACTTC. This sequence encodes CASRTGGFETQYF.

This clonotype was seen a handful of times. The chain uses TRBV7-8 and TRBJ1-2; D gene ambiguous. The V gene's germline CDR1 is SGHVS and CDR2 FQNEAQ. This CDR3 is built from 14 residues. Trimming cost V 3 bases and J 0 bases, with 8 bases left between them. The CDR3 nucleotides are TGTGCCAGCAGCTTGGCACACTCTAACTATGGCTACACCTTC. This gives the protein CASSLAHSNYGYTF.

This rearrangement joins TRBV7-3 to TRBJ1-5; D perhaps matches TRBD1 (5 bases). The CDR3 sequence is 15 residues long. Trimming removed 5 bases from V and 3 bases from J, with 14 bases in between. CDR1 and CDR2 (germline): SGHTA, FQGTGA. This CDR3 reads CASSPNGAVNQPQHF. Written as DNA, the CDR3 is TGTGCCAGCAGCCCGAATGGGGCGGTCAATCAGCCCCAGCATTTT.

V gene TRBV5-4 combines with J gene TRBJ1-2; TRBD1 matches 8 bases. J lost 8 bases, V lost 0 bases, and 3 bases had no gene match. CDR1 is SGHNT and CDR2 is YYREEE in the germline V gene (reference sequence). The CDR3 contains 13 residues. The CDR3 coding sequence is TGTGCCAGCAGCTTGGCAGGGGGCTTAGGCTACACCTTC. Translating it yields CASSLAGGLGYTF.

The rearrangement links TRBV20-1 to TRBJ2-3; D assignment may be TRBD1 or TRBD2 (6 bases each). V was trimmed by 6 bases and J by 1 base, leaving 17 bases between them. This CDR3 spans 15 amino acids. Germline CDR1 is DFQATT and CDR2 is SNEGSKA (reference sequence). This chain's CDR3 is CSAPPPRGGTDTQYF. CDR3 bases: TGCAGTGCCCCCCCCCCGAGGGGGGGCACAGATACGCAGTATTTT.

The chain recombines TRBV11-3 with TRBJ2-5; 10 bases agree with TRBD2. Germline values: CDR1 SGHNT, CDR2 YENEEA. V shed 5 bases, J shed 0 bases, and the junction held 3 bases outside the gene matches. The CDR3 loop spans 15 amino acids. CDR3 region: CASSPSGRDQETQYF. The CDR3 bases are TGTGCCAGCAGCCCGAGCGGGAGGGACCAAGAGACCCAGTACTTC.

V usage is TRBV20-1 and J usage is TRBJ2-5; 7 bases are a match to TRBD2. Germline-derived CDR1 and CDR2 are DFQATT and SNEGSKA (reference sequence). This CDR3 contains 14 residues. Germline trimming cut 5 bases from V and 5 bases from J; bases unmatched to any gene: 11. The CDR3 protein is CSAEKRGQAETQYF. As DNA, the CDR3 is TGCAGTGCTGAAAAGCGGGGCCAGGCGGAGACCCAGTACTTC.

CDR3 DNA: TGCAGTGCTGCCGGTCCTACGGGCTCTGGAAACACCATATATTTT. Protein product: CSAAGPTGSGNTIYF. V gene TRBV20-1 combines with J gene TRBJ1-3; D is ambiguous. V lost 5 bases to trimming and J lost 0 bases, with 14 bases between them. The CDR3 is made up of 15 amino acids. The V gene's germline CDR1 is DFQATT and CDR2 SNEGSKA (reference sequence).